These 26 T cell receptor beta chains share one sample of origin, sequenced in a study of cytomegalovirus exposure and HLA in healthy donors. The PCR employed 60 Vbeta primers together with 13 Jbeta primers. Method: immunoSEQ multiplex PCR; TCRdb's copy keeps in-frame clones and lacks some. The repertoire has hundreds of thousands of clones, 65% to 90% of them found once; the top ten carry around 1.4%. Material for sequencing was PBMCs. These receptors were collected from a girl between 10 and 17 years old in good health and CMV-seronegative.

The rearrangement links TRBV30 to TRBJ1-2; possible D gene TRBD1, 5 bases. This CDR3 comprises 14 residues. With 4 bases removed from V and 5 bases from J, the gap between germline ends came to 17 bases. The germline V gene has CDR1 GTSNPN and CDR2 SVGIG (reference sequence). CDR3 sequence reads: CAWTSGGKVYGYTF. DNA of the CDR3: TGTGCCTGGACGTCCGGGGGAAAGGTTTATGGCTACACCTTC.

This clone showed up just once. Here the CDR3 reads CASSIEISYGYTF. Here the CDR3 DNA reads TGTGCCAGTAGTATTGAGATTAGCTATGGCTACACCTTC. J is TRBJ1-2 and V is TRBV19; D gene unclear. CDR3 length: 13 residues. Looked up from germline, CDR1 is LNHDA and CDR2 is SQIVND (reference sequence). V gave up 3 bases and J gave up 4 bases, with 9 bases separating them.

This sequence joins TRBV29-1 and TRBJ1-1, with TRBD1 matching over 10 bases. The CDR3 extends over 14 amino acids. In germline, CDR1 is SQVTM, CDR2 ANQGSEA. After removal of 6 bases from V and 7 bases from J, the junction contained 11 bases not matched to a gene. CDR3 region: CSVKEGTGVDEAFF. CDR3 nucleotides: TGCAGCGTCAAAGAGGGGACAGGGGTTGATGAAGCTTTCTTT.

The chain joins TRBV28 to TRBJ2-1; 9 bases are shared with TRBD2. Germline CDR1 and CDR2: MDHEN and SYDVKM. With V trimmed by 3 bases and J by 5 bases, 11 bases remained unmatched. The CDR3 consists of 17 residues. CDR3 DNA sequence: TGTGCCAGCAGTTTCCCCCAAGAGACTAGCGGAAACAATGAGCAGTTCTTC. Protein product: CASSFPQETSGNNEQFF.

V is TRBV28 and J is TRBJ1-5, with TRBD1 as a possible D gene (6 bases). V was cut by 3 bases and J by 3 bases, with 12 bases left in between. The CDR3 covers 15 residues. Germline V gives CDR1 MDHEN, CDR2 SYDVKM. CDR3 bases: TGTGCCAGCAGTTTCCCCGGACAGATCAATCAGCCCCAGCATTTT. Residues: CASSFPGQINQPQHF.

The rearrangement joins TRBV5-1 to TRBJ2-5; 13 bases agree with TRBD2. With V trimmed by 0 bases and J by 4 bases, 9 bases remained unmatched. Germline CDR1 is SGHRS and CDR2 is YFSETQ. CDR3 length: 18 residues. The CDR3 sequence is CASSLGGTSGVSRETQYF. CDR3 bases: TGCGCCAGCAGCTTGGGGGGGACTAGCGGGGTATCTCGAGAGACCCAGTACTTC.

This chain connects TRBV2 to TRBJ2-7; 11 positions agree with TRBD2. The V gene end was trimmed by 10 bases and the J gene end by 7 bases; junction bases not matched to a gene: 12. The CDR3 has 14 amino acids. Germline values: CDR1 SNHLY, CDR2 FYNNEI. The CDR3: CATIAGGPVSEQYF. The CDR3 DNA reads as TGTGCCACCATAGCGGGAGGGCCGGTTAGTGAGCAGTACTTC. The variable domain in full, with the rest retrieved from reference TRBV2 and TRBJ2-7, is EPEVTQTPSHQVTQMGQEVILRCVPISNHLYFYWYRQILGQKVEFLVSFYNNEISEKSEIFDDQFSVERPDGSNFTLKIRSTKLEDSAMYFCATIAGGPVSEQYFGPGTRLTVT.

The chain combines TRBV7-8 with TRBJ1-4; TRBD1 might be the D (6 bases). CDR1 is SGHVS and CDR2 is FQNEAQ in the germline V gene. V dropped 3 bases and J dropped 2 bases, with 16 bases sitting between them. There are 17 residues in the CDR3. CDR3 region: CASSFDRGAHTNEKLFF. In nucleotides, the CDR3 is TGTGCCAGCAGCTTTGACCGGGGGGCGCATACTAATGAAAAACTGTTTTTT.

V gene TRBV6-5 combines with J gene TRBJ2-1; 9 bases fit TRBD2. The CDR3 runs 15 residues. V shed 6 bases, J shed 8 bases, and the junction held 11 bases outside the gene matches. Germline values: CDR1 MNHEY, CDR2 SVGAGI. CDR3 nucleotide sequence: TGTGCCAGCAGCACCGGGACTAGCTATTTCGATGAGCAGTTCTTC. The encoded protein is CASSTGTSYFDEQFF.

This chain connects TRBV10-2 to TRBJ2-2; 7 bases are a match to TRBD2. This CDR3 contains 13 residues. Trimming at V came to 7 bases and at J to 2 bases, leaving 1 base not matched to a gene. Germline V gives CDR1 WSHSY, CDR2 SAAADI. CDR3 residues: CASTSGNTGELFF. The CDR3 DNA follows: TGCGCCAGCACTAGCGGCAACACCGGGGAGCTGTTTTTT.

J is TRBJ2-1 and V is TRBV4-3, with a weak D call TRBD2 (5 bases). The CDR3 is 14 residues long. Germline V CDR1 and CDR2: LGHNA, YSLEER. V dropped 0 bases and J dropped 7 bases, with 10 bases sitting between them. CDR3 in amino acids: CASSQDLAANEQFF. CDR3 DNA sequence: TGCGCCAGCAGCCAAGATCTAGCAGCGAATGAGCAGTTCTTC.

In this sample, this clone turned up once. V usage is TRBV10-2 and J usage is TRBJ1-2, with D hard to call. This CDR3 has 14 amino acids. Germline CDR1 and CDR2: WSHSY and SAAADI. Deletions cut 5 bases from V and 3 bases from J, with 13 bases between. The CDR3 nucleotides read TGCGCCAGCAGTCGGGAGCCCGCGGACTATGGCTACACCTTC. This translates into CASSREPADYGYTF.

CDR3: CASSAQTGSLYEQYF. In nucleotides, the CDR3 is TGTGCCAGTAGTGCACAAACGGGATCACTCTACGAGCAGTACTTC. The chain joins TRBV19 to TRBJ2-7; the D gene is possibly TRBD2 (5 bases). This CDR3 has 15 residues. With 5 bases removed from V and 3 bases from J, the gap between germline ends came to 17 bases. Germline CDR1 is LNHDA and CDR2 is SQIVND (reference sequence).

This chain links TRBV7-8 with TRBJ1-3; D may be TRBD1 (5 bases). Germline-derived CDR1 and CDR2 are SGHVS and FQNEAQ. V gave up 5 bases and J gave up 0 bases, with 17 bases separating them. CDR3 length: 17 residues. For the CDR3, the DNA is TGTGCCAGCAGCGCAATGGGGCAAGGGATCTCTGGAAACACCATATATTTT. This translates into CASSAMGQGISGNTIYF.

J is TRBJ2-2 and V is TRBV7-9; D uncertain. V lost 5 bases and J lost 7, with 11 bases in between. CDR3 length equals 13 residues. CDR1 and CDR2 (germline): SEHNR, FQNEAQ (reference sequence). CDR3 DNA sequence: TGTGCCAGCAGCCCCGCTCCGGTCGGGGAGCTGTTTTTT. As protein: CASSPAPVGELFF. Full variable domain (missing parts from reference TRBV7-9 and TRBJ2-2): DTGVSQNPRHKITKRGQNVTFRCDPISEHNRLYWYRQTLGQGPEFLTYFQNEAQLEKSRLLSDRFSAERPKGSFSTLEIQRTEQGDSAMYLCASSPAPVGELFFGEGSRLTVL.

CDR3 residues: CASRSDRANQPQHF. The CDR3 nucleotides read TGTGCCAGCAGATCTGACAGGGCGAATCAGCCCCAGCATTTT. The V gene is TRBV28, the J gene TRBJ1-5; TRBD1 agrees at 7 bases. The germline CDR1 and CDR2 sequences are MDHEN and SYDVKM. The CDR3 is 14 amino acids. J lost 4 bases, V lost 6 bases, and 6 bases had no gene match.

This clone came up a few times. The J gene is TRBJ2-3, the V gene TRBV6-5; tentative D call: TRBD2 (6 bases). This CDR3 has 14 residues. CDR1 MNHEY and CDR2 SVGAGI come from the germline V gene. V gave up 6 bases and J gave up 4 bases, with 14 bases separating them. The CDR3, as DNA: TGTGCCAGCAGCCCACTACGGAGGGCAGATACGCAGTATTTT. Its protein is CASSPLRRADTQYF.

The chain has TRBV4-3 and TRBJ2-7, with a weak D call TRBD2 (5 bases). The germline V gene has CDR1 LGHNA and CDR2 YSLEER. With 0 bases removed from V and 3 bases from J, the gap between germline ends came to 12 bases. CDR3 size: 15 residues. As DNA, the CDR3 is TGCGCCAGCAGCCAAGATCTTACCGGGGACTACGAGCAGTACTTC. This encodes CASSQDLTGDYEQYF.

Written as DNA, the CDR3 is TGTGCCAGCAAATATCCCACAGGGGGCAAAGCTTTCTTT. Translated: CASKYPTGGKAFF. The rearrangement links TRBV28 to TRBJ1-1; 9 nucleotides align to TRBD1. This CDR3 contains 13 residues. V gave up 7 bases and J gave up 9 bases; unmatched junction bases: 9. Germline values: CDR1 MDHEN, CDR2 SYDVKM. The full variable domain, in which reference TRBV28 and TRBJ1-1 provide the parts outside the CDR3, is DVKVTQSSRYLVKRTGEKVFLECVQDMDHENMFWYRQDPGLGLRLIYFSYDVKMKEKGDIPEGYSVSREKKERFSLILESASTNQTSMYLCASKYPTGGKAFFGQGTRLTVV.

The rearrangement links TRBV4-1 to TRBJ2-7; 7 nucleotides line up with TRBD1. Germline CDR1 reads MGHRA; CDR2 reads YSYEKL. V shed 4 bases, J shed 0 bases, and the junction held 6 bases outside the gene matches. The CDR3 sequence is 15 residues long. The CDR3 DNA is TGCGCCAGCAGCCGGGACAGCGGTGGCTCCTACGAGCAGTACTTC. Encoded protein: CASSRDSGGSYEQYF.

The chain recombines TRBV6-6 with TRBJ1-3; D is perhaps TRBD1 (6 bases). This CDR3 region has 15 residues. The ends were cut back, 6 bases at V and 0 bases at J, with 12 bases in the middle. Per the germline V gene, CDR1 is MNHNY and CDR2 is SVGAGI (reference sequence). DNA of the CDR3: TGTGCCAGCAGCACAACAGGGAGCTCTGGAAACACCATATATTTT. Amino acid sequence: CASSTTGSSGNTIYF.

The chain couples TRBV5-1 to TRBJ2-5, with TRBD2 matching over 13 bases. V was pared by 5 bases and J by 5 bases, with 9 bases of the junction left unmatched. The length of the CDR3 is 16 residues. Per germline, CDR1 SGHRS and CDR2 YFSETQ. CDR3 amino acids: CASRGTSGVGAETQYF. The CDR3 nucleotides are TGCGCCAGCAGGGGGACTAGCGGGGTAGGCGCGGAGACCCAGTACTTC.

The CDR3 DNA sequence: TGTGCCAGCAGTCCCCAGGTTCCCTACGAGCAGTACTTC. Residues: CASSPQVPYEQYF. This rearrangement joins TRBV6-6 to TRBJ2-7; D is unclear. The germline V and J ends were trimmed by 5 bases and 2 bases, with 10 bases remaining between them. The CDR3 covers 13 residues. Germline V gives CDR1 MNHNY, CDR2 SVGAGI (reference sequence).

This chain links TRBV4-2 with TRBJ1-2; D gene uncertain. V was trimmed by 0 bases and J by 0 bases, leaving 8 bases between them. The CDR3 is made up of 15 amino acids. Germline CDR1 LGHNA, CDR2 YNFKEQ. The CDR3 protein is CASSQDKRTNYGYTF. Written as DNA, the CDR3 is TGTGCCAGCAGCCAAGATAAGCGGACTAACTATGGCTACACCTTC.

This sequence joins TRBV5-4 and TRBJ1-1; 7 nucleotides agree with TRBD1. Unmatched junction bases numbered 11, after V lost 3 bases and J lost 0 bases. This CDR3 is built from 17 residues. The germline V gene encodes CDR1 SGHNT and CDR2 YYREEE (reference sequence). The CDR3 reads CASSSKWDRLMNTEAFF. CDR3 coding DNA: TGTGCCAGCAGCTCTAAATGGGACAGACTAATGAACACTGAAGCTTTCTTT. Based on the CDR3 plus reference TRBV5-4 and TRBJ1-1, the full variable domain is ETGVTQSPTHLIKTRGQQVTLRCSSQSGHNTVSWYQQALGQGPQFIFQYYREEENGRGNFPPRFSGLQFPNYSSELNVNALELDDSALYLCASSSKWDRLMNTEAFFGQGTRLTVV.

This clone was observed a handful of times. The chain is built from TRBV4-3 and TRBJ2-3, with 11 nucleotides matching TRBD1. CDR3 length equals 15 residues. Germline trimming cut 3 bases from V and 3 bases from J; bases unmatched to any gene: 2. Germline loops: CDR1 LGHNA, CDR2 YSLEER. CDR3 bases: TGCGCCAGCAGCCAGGACAGGGGGCTTACAGATACGCAGTATTTT. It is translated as CASSQDRGLTDTQYF.